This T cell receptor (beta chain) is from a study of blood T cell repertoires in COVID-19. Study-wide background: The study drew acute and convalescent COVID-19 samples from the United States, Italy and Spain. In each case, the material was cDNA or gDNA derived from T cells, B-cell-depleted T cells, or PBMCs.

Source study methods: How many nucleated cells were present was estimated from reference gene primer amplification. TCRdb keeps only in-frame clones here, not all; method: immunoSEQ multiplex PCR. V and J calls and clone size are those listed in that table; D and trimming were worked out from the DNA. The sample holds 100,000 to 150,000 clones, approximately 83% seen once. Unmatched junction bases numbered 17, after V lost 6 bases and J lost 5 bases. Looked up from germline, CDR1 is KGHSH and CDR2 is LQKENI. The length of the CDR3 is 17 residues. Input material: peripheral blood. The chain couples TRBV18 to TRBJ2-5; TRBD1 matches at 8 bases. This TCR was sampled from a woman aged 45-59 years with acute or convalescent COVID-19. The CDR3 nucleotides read TGTGCCAGCTCCACGAGGGGTCAGGGGGCCACATCTGAGACCCAGTACTTC. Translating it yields CASSTRGQGATSETQYF.